One T cell receptor beta chain is described in this entry. The data are from a study of cytomegalovirus exposure and HLA in healthy donors. The primer mix had 60 Vbeta and 13 Jbeta primers. Using immunoSEQ multiplex PCR, the repertoire was profiled, and TCRdb retains in-frame clones only, with some absent. The table has about 160,000 clones, roughly 79% seen once. This TCR was recovered from a woman in her forties or fifties in good health and CMV-seronegative. Sequenced sample: PBMCs.

The CDR3 loop is CASSFLAGGVYNEQFF. As DNA, the CDR3 is TGTGCCAGCAGCTTTCTAGCGGGGGGGGTCTACAATGAGCAGTTCTTC. J is TRBJ2-1 and V is TRBV7-2; 12 bases fit TRBD2. Per the germline V gene, CDR1 is SGHTA and CDR2 is FQGNSA. The CDR3 is made up of 16 amino acids. The ends lost 3 bases at V and 3 bases at J; junction bases unmatched: 3.